This is a list of T cell receptor beta chains from one sample in a study of CD8 T cells in ankylosing spondylitis. A single record per CDR3 protein comes from TCRdb applying MiXCR to the 5' RACE reads. There are around 220,000 distinct CDR3 sequences in the sample; 15% to 20% occur only once, and 42% lies in the top ten. Material for sequencing was blood, either unsorted or a sorted T cell fraction (not recorded which). These TCRs come from a male donor with ankylosing spondylitis. CDR3s leave out the opening cysteine and the closing phenylalanine or tryptophan. D genes are given only for firm matches. Clone size is stated in some rows and not others, as once, few, many or a class when expanded.

j_call clone_size d_call v_call cdr3_aa
TRBJ2-7 few - TRBV4-1 ASSQGVGVEQY
TRBJ2-7 - - TRBV5-1 ASSSPTYEQY
TRBJ2-1 - - TRBV5-1 ASSLDRASDEQF
TRBJ2-7 once TRBD1 TRBV7-3 ASSVQGADEQY
TRBJ2-1 many TRBD1 TRBV20-1 SARRRTHTGDTMDEQF
TRBJ2-2 few - TRBV12-3/TRBV12-4 ASSRITSTGELF
TRBJ2-7 many TRBD2 TRBV12-3/TRBV12-4 ASSLGLAGAYEQY
TRBJ1-4 - - TRBV14 ASSQDLGADEKLF
TRBJ2-3 - - TRBV29-1 SVEGSVGGLSDTQY
TRBJ2-1 many - TRBV7-9 ASSSGDRFPYNEQF
TRBJ1-2 - TRBD1 TRBV12-3/TRBV12-4 ASSPHIQTGYGFVDGYT
TRBJ2-1 - TRBD2 TRBV12-3/TRBV12-4 ASSLGGDHSYNEQF
TRBJ2-3 many TRBD1 TRBV7-9 ASGSQTGGGTDTQY
TRBJ2-1 few TRBD2 TRBV24-1 ATSSGGARSEQF
TRBJ2-7 few - TRBV3-1 ASSPGPAGGSYEQY
TRBJ2-3 - TRBD1 TRBV5-5 ASRYTGVPDTQY